One sample yielded the 21 T cell receptor beta chains listed below, sequenced in a study of T cells in localized non-small cell lung cancer (dated by TCRdb to the early 2020s). Receptor libraries were prepared by the immunoSEQ multiplex PCR assay. Here the immuneACCESS table is served through TCRdb, limited to in-frame sequences with V and J called. Missing clones are a known gap in these copies; in checked studies unresolved V genes cover under half, and the rest lacks a known reason. A total of 3,500 or so clones appear in this sample, roughly 29% of them only once. Jointly, the top ten make up 10% to 15% of the sample. The sample in question was normal lung tissue next to the tumor, obtained before any cancer treatment. Receptor source: a woman aged 35 to 69 with stage I lung adenocarcinoma.

The count of this clone is one. The chain uses TRBV29-1 and TRBJ2-7; tentative D call: TRBD1 (6 bases). Germline CDR1 and CDR2: SQVTM and ANQGSEA. This CDR3 is built from 14 residues. With 3 bases removed from V and 5 bases from J, the gap between germline ends came to 17 bases. The CDR3: CSVDMGAVGDEQYF. CDR3 bases: TGCAGCGTTGATATGGGGGCCGTTGGGGACGAGCAGTACTTC.

By proportion, this clone is medium-sized. The chain links TRBV9 to TRBJ2-2; D is perhaps TRBD2 (6 bases). Germline V gene lookup returns CDR1 SGDLS and CDR2 YYNGEE. CDR3 length equals 16 residues. Trimming removed 5 bases at V and 2 bases at J, with 16 bases between. CDR3 sequence reads: CASSERRGRNTGELFF. The CDR3 nucleotides read TGTGCCAGCAGTGAACGGAGGGGAAGAAACACCGGGGAGCTGTTTTTT.

The chain links TRBV19 to TRBJ1-1; D gene unclear. The germline V gene encodes CDR1 LNHDA and CDR2 SQIVND (reference sequence). With 1 base removed from V and 3 bases from J, the gap between germline ends came to 9 bases. The CDR3 runs 14 residues. The CDR3 is CASSIVGPDTEAFF. For the CDR3, the DNA is TGTGCCAGTAGTATAGTTGGACCGGACACTGAAGCTTTCTTT. The full variable domain, in which reference TRBV19 and TRBJ1-1 provide the parts outside the CDR3, is DGGITQSPKYLFRKEGQNVTLSCEQNLNHDAMYWYRQDPGQGLRLIYYSQIVNDFQKGDIAEGYSVSREKKESFPLTVTSAQKNPTAFYLCASSIVGPDTEAFFGQGTRLTVV.

V gene TRBV30 combines with J gene TRBJ2-5, with 8 bases identical to TRBD2. The junction had 8 bases not matched to a gene; V was cut back by 4 bases and J by 1 base. The CDR3 has 15 amino acids. CDR1 and CDR2 (germline): GTSNPN, SVGIG (reference sequence). The CDR3 reads CAWKGLAGLQETQYF. CDR3 coding DNA: TGTGCCTGGAAAGGTCTAGCGGGTCTCCAAGAGACCCAGTACTTC. The full variable domain, in which reference TRBV30 and TRBJ2-5 provide the parts outside the CDR3, is SQTIHQWPATLVQPVGSPLSLECTVEGTSNPNLYWYRQAAGRGLQLLFYSVGIGQISSEVPQNLSASRPQDRQFILSSKKLLLSDSGFYLCAWKGLAGLQETQYFGPGTRLLVL.

This chain links TRBV29-1 with TRBJ1-3, with D possibly matching TRBD1 (5 bases). V was shortened by 6 bases and J by 0 bases, with 9 bases between the two germline ends. The CDR3 runs 13 residues. Germline lookup yields CDR1 SQVTM and CDR2 ANQGSEA. The CDR3 coding sequence is TGCAGCGTCACAGGATACTCTGGAAACACCATATATTTT. Encoded protein: CSVTGYSGNTIYF.

The gene calls are TRBV5-1 and TRBJ1-3; TRBD1 might be the D (6 bases). This CDR3 comprises 16 residues. V lost 0 bases and J lost 1, with 11 bases in between. Germline lookup yields CDR1 SGHRS and CDR2 YFSETQ. Here the CDR3 reads CASSLDGGASGNTIYF. In nucleotides, the CDR3 is TGCGCCAGCAGCTTGGACGGGGGCGCTTCTGGAAACACCATATATTTT.

This clone was observed a few times. The chain is built from TRBV6-8 and TRBJ1-1, with D possibly being TRBD1 (6 bases). The germline gives CDR1 MNHGY, CDR2 SAAAGT. V lost 8 bases and J 0 bases, leaving 13 bases between the germline ends. The CDR3 totals 14 residues. The CDR3 here is CASGAGAVNTEAFF. In DNA form, the CDR3 reads TGTGCCAGCGGAGCAGGGGCCGTGAACACTGAAGCTTTCTTT.

The J gene is TRBJ1-1, the V gene TRBV11-3, with no clear D. Trimming took off 5 bases at V and 0 bases at J, with 13 bases between the two ends. The CDR3 runs to 15 residues. Per germline, CDR1 SGHNT and CDR2 YENEEA. The CDR3 nucleotides are TGTGCCAGCAGCGTTTTTCGCTTCATGAACACTGAAGCTTTCTTT. Its protein is CASSVFRFMNTEAFF.

The chain is built from TRBV6-8 and TRBJ2-1; 7 bases map to TRBD2. V gave up 0 bases and J gave up 8 bases; unmatched junction bases: 16. CDR3 length: 18 amino acids. Germline V CDR1 and CDR2: MNHGY, SAAAGT. CDR3 in amino acids: CASSYSMFWTSEDYEQFF. CDR3 nucleotides: TGTGCCAGCAGTTACTCGATGTTTTGGACTAGTGAGGACTATGAGCAGTTCTTC.

The CDR3 nucleotides read TGTGCCAGCAGTCGGGGACAGGCCGCAGACGAGCAGTACTTC. Amino acid sequence: CASSRGQAADEQYF. V usage is TRBV6-8 and J usage is TRBJ2-7, with 8 bases fitting TRBD1. Germline values: CDR1 MNHGY, CDR2 SAAAGT. The CDR3 totals 14 residues. V trimming: 5 bases; J trimming: 5 bases; junction bases outside the gene matches: 8.

The rearrangement uses TRBV9 and TRBJ2-3; D is ambiguous. Germline V CDR1 and CDR2: SGDLS, YYNGEE. The CDR3 is 16 residues long. Trimming pared 4 bases from V and 4 bases from J, leaving 19 bases between. For the CDR3, the DNA is TGTGCCAGCAGCCTTGGGTGGTTTGGGTCGGCAGATACGCAGTATTTT. It encodes CASSLGWFGSADTQYF.

There are a few counts of this clone. The chain recombines TRBV6-8 with TRBJ2-3; D unresolved. Trimming shortened V by 2 bases and J by 3 bases, and 6 bases separated the two germline ends. The CDR3 is 13 amino acids. Germline CDR1 is MNHGY and CDR2 is SAAAGT. In nucleotides, the CDR3 is TGTGCCAGCAGTTACCCGGGTACAGATACGCAGTATTTT. Translated, it gives CASSYPGTDTQYF.

The chain uses TRBV7-2 and TRBJ1-1, with D hard to call. The CDR3 covers 13 residues. CDR1 and CDR2 from the germline V gene are SGHTA and FQGNSA. V lost 5 bases and J lost 5, with 12 bases in between. The DNA for the CDR3 is TGTGCCAGCAGCCATCAGAGTGGGACTGAAGCTTTCTTT. Its protein is CASSHQSGTEAFF.

This clone was found a few times. The CDR3 nucleotides are TGTGCCAGCAGTTGGGGCTCCTACGAGCAGTACTTC. Its protein product is CASSWGSYEQYF. The rearrangement links TRBV6-8 to TRBJ2-7; D not resolved. The V end was cut by 4 bases, the J end by 0 bases, with 4 bases between. The CDR3 length is 12 residues. Looked up from germline, CDR1 is MNHGY and CDR2 is SAAAGT.

This clone was counted a few times. The chain combines TRBV6-8 with TRBJ2-5; D is ambiguous. Trimming shortened V by 5 bases and J by 5 bases, and 15 bases separated the two germline ends. There are 14 residues in the CDR3. The germline gives CDR1 MNHGY, CDR2 SAAAGT. In nucleotides, the CDR3 is TGTGCCAGCAGTCTCAATTACGCGGTTGAGACCCAGTACTTC. Translating it yields CASSLNYAVETQYF.

This sequence joins TRBV11-3 and TRBJ1-3, with a weak D call TRBD1 (6 bases). The CDR3 is made up of 16 amino acids. Germline V gene data show CDR1 as SGHNT and CDR2 as YENEEA. The ends were cut back, 5 bases at V and 0 bases at J, with 14 bases in the middle. Here the CDR3 DNA reads TGTGCCAGCAGCCCGTGGGGGGCCCTCTCTGGAAACACCATATATTTT. It specifies CASSPWGALSGNTIYF.

This clone is judged medium-sized. CDR3 bases: TGTGCCATCAAAGGGGCCCAGTCAGATACGCAGTATTTT. Protein sequence: CAIKGAQSDTQYF. V is TRBV6-8 and J is TRBJ2-3, with a weak D call TRBD1 (5 bases). The ends were cut back, 10 bases at V and 4 bases at J, with 15 bases in the middle. The CDR3 loop spans 13 amino acids. Germline CDR1 MNHGY, CDR2 SAAAGT.

The chain has TRBV5-1 and TRBJ1-1; D unclear. Germline V gene data show CDR1 as SGHRS and CDR2 as YFSETQ. This CDR3 region has 16 residues. V shed 0 bases and J shed 1 base, with 13 bases lying between them. The CDR3 region is CASSLGGGPRNTEAFF. The DNA of the CDR3 is TGCGCCAGCAGCTTGGGAGGTGGGCCGAGGAACACTGAAGCTTTCTTT.

This clone was found a few times. This chain uses TRBV18 with TRBJ2-7; 8 bases match TRBD2. The CDR3 sequence is 16 residues long. Trimming at V came to 5 bases and at J to 5 bases, leaving 14 bases not matched to a gene. CDR1 is KGHSH and CDR2 is LQKENI in the germline V gene. CDR3 amino acids: CASSKRREGRGDEQYF. The CDR3 DNA reads TGTGCCAGCTCAAAGCGTCGGGAGGGCCGGGGGGACGAGCAGTACTTC.

This chain uses TRBV30 with TRBJ2-7, with D perhaps matching TRBD2 (5 bases). This CDR3 contains 11 residues. V gave up 5 bases and J gave up 3 bases, with 8 bases separating them. The germline gives CDR1 GTSNPN, CDR2 SVGIG (reference sequence). In nucleotides, the CDR3 is TGTGCCTGGGCCCGGGGCTACGAGCAGTACTTC. It encodes CAWARGYEQYF.

The V gene is TRBV28, the J gene TRBJ1-2, with TRBD1 matching over 7 bases. Germline V CDR1 and CDR2: MDHEN, SYDVKM. The junction had 7 bases not matched to a gene; V was cut back by 4 bases and J by 2 bases. The CDR3 runs to 15 residues. The CDR3, as DNA: TGTGCCAGCAGTTCGACAGGGCTTGGGAACTATGGCTACACCTTC. It translates to CASSSTGLGNYGYTF.